One TCR beta chain is described in this entry. This clonotype was seen ten or more times. The clone's antigen remains unknown. Nothing much larger sits one base from this clone, and base qualities are not available. This entry is derived from a study of CD8 T cells in ankylosing spondylitis (dated by TCRdb to 2017 to 2019). With respect to the entire study: T cell receptor beta repertoires were profiled in healthy donors and ankylosing spondylitis patients so that disease-linked TCR variants could be found. Peripheral blood samples were taken, and synovial fluid was additionally collected from ankylosing spondylitis patients. The full study cohort was made up of about two dozen ankylosing spondylitis patients and fewer than 120 healthy donors.

TCRdb names Illumina HiSeq 2500 as the instrument used. TCR beta libraries were prepared by quantitative 5'-RACE with molecular barcodes. The paper's processing steps were these. A new computational method, built on a probabilistic model of VDJ rearrangement, was used to identify disease-linked TCR variants. Using fastp at Q25 and MiXCR, TCRdb reprocessed the public reads and kept productive beta chains. One record per CDR3 amino acid sequence lists the most common genes and DNA. The V and J calls shown here were made by TCRdb, not taken from the authors' results. Present in this sample are 350,000 or so distinct CDR3 sequences, 6.5% to 10% of which were seen just once. The leading ten clones occupy more than 12% of the sample. The germline ends are 9 bases apart after V is trimmed by 4 bases and J by 0 bases. In the germline V gene, CDR1 corresponds to SQVTM and CDR2 to ANQGSEA. The CDR3 holds 13 amino acids from the cysteine to the phenylalanine. Of all the DNA, just the CDR3 is kept, 39 bases in frame from base 1.

General findings and caveats noted by the study authors: Some TCR beta motif variants had previously been reported in synovial fluid and blood of reactive arthritis patients, which suggested common disease-initiation mechanisms. The disease-linked clones showed a CD8+ phenotype and occurred at relatively low frequencies in peripheral blood. Blood from ankylosing spondylitis patients appeared to be characterized by a TCR beta motif composed of under ten highly homologous amino acid variants. The disease-linked clones were reported as significantly enriched in matched synovial fluid samples from ankylosing spondylitis patients.

The sequence links TRBV29-1 to TRBJ1-1; a confident D gene designation cannot be given. The clonotype was recovered from a male donor with ankylosing spondylitis. The sequencing input was blood, either unsorted or a sorted T cell fraction (not recorded which). The CDR3 region: CSVVQSMNTEAFF. The nucleotide sequence reads TGCAGCGTTGTACAGAGCATGAACACTGAAGCTTTCTTT.